Each of the 8 T cell receptor beta chains below was sequenced from the same sample in a study of radiation and T cells in renal cell carcinoma. Sequencing used immunoSEQ multiplex PCR; TCRdb keeps in-frame clones, though not all of them. The sample carries approximately 63,000 clones, around 78% recorded once. Time point given: baseline pretreatment blood. Described treatment: 15 Gy SBRT to primary tumor, nephrectomy 4 weeks later. The sample here was blood, taken from a patient whose treatment included radiotherapy and nephrectomy. Receptors were obtained from a man aged 55 to 70 with renal cell carcinoma.

DNA for the CDR3: TGTGCCAGCGGCGACAGTTACGCAAACTATGGCTACACCTTC. This encodes CASGDSYANYGYTF. The rearrangement links TRBV25-1 to TRBJ1-2; TRBD1 might be the D (5 bases). This CDR3 is 14 amino acids long. Trimming pared 8 bases from V and 2 bases from J, leaving 15 bases between. Germline loops: CDR1 MGHDK, CDR2 SYGVNS.

This rearrangement joins TRBV12-5 to TRBJ2-2; 7 bases are shared with TRBD2. The J segment lost 5 bases and the V segment lost 1 base, leaving 7 bases of the junction unmatched. The CDR3 totals 16 residues. Germline values: CDR1 LGHNT, CDR2 FRNRAP. CDR3 nucleotides: TGTGCTAGTGGTTTGGCCACGAGCGGGGCGACCGGGGAGCTGTTTTTT. Its translation is CASGLATSGATGELFF.

This sequence joins TRBV12-5 and TRBJ2-5, with D hard to call. This CDR3 has 14 amino acids. The V end was cut by 6 bases, the J end by 1 base, with 12 bases between. Per germline, CDR1 LGHNT and CDR2 FRNRAP. Here the CDR3 reads CASGIQLSQETQYF. Written as DNA, the CDR3 is TGTGCTAGTGGAATACAGTTATCCCAAGAGACCCAGTACTTC.

The chain is built from TRBV6-1 and TRBJ1-5; D unresolved. This CDR3 has 12 residues. Germline V lookup: CDR1 MNHNS, CDR2 SASEGT. V lost 3 bases, J lost 8 bases, and 8 bases lay in between. The CDR3 loop is CASSDIYEPQHF. CDR3 in DNA: TGTGCCAGCAGTGACATCTATGAGCCCCAGCATTTT.

This chain uses TRBV2 with TRBJ2-4; D is perhaps TRBD1 (5 bases). The germline V gene encodes CDR1 SNHLY and CDR2 FYNNEI. The CDR3 runs 13 residues. V was trimmed by 2 bases and J by 8 bases, leaving 10 bases between them. DNA for the CDR3: TGTGCCAGCAGTGAAAGTCTCAGGGACATTCAGTACTTC. Amino acid sequence: CASSESLRDIQYF.

V gene TRBV4-3 combines with J gene TRBJ1-2; D gene ambiguous. Germline V gene data show CDR1 as LGHNA and CDR2 as YSLEER. The CDR3 is made up of 15 amino acids. The ends were cut back, 0 bases at V and 2 bases at J, with 10 bases in the middle. The CDR3 sequence: CASSQDSTLNYGYTF. CDR3 coding DNA: TGCGCCAGCAGCCAAGATTCCACGTTGAACTATGGCTACACCTTC.

This clone was detected a few times. The rearrangement links TRBV2 to TRBJ2-3, with 12 bases lining up with TRBD2. The CDR3 is 15 residues long. V shed 6 bases, J shed 5 bases, and the junction held 6 bases outside the gene matches. CDR1 and CDR2 (germline): SNHLY, FYNNEI. CDR3 coding DNA: TGTGCCAGCAGAAAACTAGCGGGAGGAGGAGATACGCAGTATTTT. As protein: CASRKLAGGGDTQYF.

The V gene is TRBV9, the J gene TRBJ1-1; D is possibly TRBD1 (6 bases). CDR3 length equals 15 residues. Germline V gene lookup returns CDR1 SGDLS and CDR2 YYNGEE. Trimming removed 3 bases from V and 3 bases from J, with 15 bases in between. CDR3 amino acids: CASSGQGRGDTEAFF. CDR3 in DNA: TGTGCCAGCAGCGGGCAGGGGCGAGGGGACACTGAAGCTTTCTTT.